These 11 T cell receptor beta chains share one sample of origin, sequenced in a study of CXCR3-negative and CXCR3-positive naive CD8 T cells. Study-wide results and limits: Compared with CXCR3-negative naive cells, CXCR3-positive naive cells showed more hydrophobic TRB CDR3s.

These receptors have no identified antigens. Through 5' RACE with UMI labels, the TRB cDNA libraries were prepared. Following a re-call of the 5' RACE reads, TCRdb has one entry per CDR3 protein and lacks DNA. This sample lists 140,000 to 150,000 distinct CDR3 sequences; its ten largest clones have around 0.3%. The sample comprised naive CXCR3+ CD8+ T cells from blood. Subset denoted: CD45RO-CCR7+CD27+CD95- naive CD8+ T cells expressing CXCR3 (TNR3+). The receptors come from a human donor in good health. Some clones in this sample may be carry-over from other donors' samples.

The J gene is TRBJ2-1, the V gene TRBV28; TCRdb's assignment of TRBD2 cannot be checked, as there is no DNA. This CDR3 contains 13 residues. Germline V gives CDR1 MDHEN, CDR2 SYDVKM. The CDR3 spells CASSLGEVNEQFF.

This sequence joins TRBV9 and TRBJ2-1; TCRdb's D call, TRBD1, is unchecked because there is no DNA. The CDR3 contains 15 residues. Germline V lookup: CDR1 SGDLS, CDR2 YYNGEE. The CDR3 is CASSVVGTGRDEQFF.

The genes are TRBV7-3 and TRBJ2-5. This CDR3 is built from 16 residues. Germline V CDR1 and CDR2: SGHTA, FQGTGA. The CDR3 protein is CASTLEISGYGETQYF. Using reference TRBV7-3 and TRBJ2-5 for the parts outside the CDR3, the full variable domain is GAGVSQTPSNKVTEKGKYVELRCDPISGHTALYWYRQSLGQGPEFLIYFQGTGAADDSGLPNDRFFAVRPEGSVSTLKIQRTERGDSAVYLCASTLEISGYGETQYFGPGTRLLVL.

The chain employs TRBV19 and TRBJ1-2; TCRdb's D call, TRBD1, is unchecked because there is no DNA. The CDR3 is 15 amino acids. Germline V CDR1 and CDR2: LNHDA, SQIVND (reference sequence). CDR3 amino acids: CASSIDPGPGYGYTF.

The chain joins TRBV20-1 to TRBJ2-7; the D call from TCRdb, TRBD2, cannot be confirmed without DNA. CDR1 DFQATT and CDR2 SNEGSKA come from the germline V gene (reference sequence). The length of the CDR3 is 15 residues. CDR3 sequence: CSASELAAESYEQYF.

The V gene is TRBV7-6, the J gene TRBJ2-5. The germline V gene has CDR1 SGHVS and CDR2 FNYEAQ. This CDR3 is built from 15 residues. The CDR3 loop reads CASSLALADQETQYF.

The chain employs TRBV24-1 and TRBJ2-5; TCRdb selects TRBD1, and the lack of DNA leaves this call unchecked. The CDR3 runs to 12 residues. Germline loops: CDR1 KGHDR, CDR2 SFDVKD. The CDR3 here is CATSDATGDQYF.

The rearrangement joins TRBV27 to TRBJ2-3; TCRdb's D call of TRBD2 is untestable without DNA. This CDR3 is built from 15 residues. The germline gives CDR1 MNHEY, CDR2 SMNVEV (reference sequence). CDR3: CASSLRLAPQDTQYF.

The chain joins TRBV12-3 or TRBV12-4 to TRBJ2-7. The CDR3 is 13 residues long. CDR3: CASSSSLRYEQYF.

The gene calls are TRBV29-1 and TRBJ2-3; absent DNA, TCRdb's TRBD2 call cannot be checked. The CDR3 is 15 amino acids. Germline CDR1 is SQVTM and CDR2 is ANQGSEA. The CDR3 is CSVDDEGLSTDTQYF.

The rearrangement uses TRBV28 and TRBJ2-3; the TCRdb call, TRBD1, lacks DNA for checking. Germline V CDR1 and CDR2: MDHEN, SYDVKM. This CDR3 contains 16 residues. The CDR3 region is CASSYSGTPTTDTQYF.